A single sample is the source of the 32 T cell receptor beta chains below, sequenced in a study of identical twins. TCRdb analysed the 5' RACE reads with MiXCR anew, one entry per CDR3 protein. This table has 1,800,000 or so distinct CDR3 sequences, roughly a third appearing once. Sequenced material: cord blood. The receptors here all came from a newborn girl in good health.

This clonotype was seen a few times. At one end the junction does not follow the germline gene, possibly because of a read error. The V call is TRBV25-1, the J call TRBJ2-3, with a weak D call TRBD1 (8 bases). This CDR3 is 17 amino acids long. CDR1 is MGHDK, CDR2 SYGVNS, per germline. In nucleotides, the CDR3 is TGTGCCAGCAGTGACCACCGGACAGGGAGGGGCACAGATACGCGGTATTTT. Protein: CASSDHRTGRGTDTRYF.

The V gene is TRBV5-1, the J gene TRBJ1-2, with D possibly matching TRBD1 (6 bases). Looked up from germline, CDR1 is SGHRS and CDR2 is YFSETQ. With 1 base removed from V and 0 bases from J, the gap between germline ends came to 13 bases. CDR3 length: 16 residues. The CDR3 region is CASSLTGTLANYGYTF. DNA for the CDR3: TGCGCCAGCAGCTTGACAGGGACCCTAGCTAACTATGGCTACACCTTC.

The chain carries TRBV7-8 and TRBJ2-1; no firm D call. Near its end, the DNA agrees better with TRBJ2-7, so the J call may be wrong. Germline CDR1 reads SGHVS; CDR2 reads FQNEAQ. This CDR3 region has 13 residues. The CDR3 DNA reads TGTGCCAGCAGCCCCATGGCCTACAATGAGCAGTACTTC. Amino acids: CASSPMAYNEQYF.

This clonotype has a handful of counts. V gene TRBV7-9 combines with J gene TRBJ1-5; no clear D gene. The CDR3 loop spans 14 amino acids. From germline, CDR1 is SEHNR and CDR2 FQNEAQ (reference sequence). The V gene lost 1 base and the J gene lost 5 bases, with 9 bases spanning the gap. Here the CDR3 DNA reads TGTGCCAGCAGCTTAGGGGCACTCGATCAGCCCCAGCATTTT. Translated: CASSLGALDQPQHF. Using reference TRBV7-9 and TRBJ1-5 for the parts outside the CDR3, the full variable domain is DTGVSQNPRHKITKRGQNVTFRCDPISEHNRLYWYRQTLGQGPEFLTYFQNEAQLEKSRLLSDRFSAERPKGSFSTLEIQRTEQGDSAMYLCASSLGALDQPQHFGDGTRLSIL.

CDR3 in amino acids: CASSPGQGKTNYGYTF. The CDR3 nucleotides are TGTGCCAGCTCACCGGGACAGGGGAAGACTAACTATGGCTACACCTTC. V is TRBV18 and J is TRBJ1-2, with TRBD1 matching over 10 bases. The CDR3 sequence is 16 residues long. The junction had 4 bases not matched to a gene; V was cut back by 3 bases and J by 0 bases. CDR1 and CDR2 (germline): KGHSH, LQKENI.

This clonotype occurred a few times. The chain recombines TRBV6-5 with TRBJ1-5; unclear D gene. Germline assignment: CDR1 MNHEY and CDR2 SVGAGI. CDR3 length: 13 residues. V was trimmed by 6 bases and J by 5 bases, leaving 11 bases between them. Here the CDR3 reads CASSTYGDQPQHF. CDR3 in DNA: TGTGCCAGCAGCACTTACGGCGATCAGCCCCAGCATTTT.

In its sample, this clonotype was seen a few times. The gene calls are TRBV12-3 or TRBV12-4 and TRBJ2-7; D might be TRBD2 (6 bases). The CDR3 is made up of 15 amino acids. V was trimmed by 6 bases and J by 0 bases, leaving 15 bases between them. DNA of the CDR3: TGTGCCAGCAGATCCCAGGGAGGCGGCTCCTACGAGCAGTACTTC. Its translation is CASRSQGGGSYEQYF.

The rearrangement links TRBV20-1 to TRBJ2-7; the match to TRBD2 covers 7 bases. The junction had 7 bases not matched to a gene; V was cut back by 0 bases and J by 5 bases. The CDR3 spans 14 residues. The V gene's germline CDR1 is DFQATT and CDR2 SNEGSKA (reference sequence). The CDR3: CSARDLAGDHEQYF. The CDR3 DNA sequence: TGCAGTGCTAGAGATCTTGCGGGGGACCACGAGCAGTACTTC.

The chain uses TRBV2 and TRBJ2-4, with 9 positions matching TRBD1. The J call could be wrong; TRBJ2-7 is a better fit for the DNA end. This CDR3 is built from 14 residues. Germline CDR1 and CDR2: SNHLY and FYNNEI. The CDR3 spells CASTMDRGYYEQYF. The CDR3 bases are TGTGCCAGCACCATGGACAGGGGATACTACGAGCAGTACTTC.

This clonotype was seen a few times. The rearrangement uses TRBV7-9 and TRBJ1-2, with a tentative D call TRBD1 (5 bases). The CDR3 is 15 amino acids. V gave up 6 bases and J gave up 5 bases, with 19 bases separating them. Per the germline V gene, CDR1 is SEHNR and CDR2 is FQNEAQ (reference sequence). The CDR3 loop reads CASSSPGLRGYGYTF. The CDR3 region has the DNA TGTGCCAGCAGTTCCCCAGGGCTAAGGGGTTATGGCTACACCTTC.

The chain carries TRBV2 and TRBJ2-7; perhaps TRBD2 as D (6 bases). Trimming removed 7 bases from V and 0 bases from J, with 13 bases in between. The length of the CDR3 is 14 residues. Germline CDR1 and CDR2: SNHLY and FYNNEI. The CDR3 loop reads CASKLASYSYEQYF. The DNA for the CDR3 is TGTGCCAGCAAGCTAGCGTCTTACTCCTACGAGCAGTACTTC.

The CDR3 region is CASSLQHDTFPYGYTF. The CDR3 nucleotides read TGTGCCAGCAGCTTACAGCATGATACCTTTCCTTATGGCTACACCTTC. V is TRBV5-5 and J is TRBJ1-2, with unresolved D. Trimming cost V 2 bases and J 5 bases, with 19 bases left between them. This CDR3 is built from 16 residues. Germline CDR1 SGHKS, CDR2 YYEKEE (reference sequence).

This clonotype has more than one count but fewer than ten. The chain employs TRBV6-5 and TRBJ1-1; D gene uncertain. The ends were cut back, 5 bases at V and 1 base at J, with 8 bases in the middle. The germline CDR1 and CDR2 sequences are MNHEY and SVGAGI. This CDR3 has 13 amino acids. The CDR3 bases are TGTGCCAGCAGTCACTGGGGGAACACTGAAGCTTTCTTT. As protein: CASSHWGNTEAFF.

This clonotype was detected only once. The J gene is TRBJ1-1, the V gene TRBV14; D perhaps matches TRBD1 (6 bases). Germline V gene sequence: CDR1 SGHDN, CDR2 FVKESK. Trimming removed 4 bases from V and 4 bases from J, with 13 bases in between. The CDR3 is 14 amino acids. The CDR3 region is CASSRGRAVTEAFF. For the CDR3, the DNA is TGTGCCAGCAGCCGGGGGCGGGCGGTCACTGAAGCTTTCTTT.

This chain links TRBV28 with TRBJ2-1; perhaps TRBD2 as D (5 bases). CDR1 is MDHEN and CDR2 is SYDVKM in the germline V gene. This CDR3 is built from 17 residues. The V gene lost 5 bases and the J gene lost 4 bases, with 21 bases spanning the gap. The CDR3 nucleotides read TGTGCCAGCAGTCCCCTACCAGGCAACACGGGATACAATGAGCAGTTCTTC. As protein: CASSPLPGNTGYNEQFF.

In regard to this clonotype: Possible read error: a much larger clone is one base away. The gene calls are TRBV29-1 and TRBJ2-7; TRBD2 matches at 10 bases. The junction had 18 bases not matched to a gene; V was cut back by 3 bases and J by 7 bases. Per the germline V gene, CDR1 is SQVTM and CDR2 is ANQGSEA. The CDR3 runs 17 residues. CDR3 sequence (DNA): TGCAGCGTTGACGGCCTAGCGGGAGCGGTCTACTACAATGAGCAGTACTTC. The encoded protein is CSVDGLAGAVYYNEQYF.

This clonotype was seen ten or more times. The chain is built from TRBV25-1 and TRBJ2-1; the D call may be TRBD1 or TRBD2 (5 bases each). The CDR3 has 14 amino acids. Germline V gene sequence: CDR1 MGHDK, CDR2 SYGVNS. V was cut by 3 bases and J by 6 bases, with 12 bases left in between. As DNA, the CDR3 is TGTGCCAGCAGTGACCCAGGGACCATCAATGAGCAGTTCTTC. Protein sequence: CASSDPGTINEQFF.

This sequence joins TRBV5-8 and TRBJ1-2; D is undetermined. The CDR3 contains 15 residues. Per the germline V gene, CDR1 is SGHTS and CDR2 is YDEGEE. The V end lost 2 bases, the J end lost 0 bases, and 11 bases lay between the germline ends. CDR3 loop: CASSLATRSNYGYTF. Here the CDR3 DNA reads TGTGCCAGCAGCTTAGCGACACGTTCTAACTATGGCTACACCTTC.

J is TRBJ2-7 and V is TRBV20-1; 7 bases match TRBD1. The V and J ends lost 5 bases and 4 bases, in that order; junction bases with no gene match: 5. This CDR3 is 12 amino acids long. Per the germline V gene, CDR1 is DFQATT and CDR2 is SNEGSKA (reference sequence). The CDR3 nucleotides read TGCAGTGCTTGCCAACAGGGGTACGAGCAGTACTTC. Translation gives CSACQQGYEQYF.

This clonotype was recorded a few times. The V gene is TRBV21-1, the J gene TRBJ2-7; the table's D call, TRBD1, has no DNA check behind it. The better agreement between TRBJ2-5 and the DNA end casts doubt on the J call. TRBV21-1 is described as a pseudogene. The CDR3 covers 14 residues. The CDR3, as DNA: TGTGCCAGCAGCAAAGCGGTAACAGGGGAGACCCAGTACTTC. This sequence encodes CASSKAVTGETQYF.

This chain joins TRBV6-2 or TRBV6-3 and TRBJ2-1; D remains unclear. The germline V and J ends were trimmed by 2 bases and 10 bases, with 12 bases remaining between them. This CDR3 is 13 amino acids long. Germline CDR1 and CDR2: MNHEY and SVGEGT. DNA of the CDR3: TGTGCCAGCAGTTACGCCCTGAGGTGGGAGCAGTTCTTC. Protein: CASSYALRWEQFF.

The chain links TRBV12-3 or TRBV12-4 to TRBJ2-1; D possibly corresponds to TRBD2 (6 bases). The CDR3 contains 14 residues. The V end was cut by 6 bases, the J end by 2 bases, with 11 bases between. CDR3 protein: CASRPGVTYNEQFF. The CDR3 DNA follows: TGTGCCAGCAGGCCGGGGGTGACCTACAATGAGCAGTTCTTC.

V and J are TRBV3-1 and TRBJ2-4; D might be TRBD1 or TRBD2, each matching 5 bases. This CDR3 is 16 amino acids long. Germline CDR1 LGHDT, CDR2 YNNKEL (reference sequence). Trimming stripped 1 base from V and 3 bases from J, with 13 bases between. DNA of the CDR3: TGTGCCAGCAGCCAAGTCGGGCAGGGAGTCAAAAACATTCAGTACTTC. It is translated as CASSQVGQGVKNIQYF.

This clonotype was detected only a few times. The DNA for the CDR3 is TGTGCCAGCAGTTTCCCGGGAGGGCGAACAGATACGCAGTATTTT. It specifies CASSFPGGRTDTQYF. The chain employs TRBV27 and TRBJ2-3; 8 nucleotides align to TRBD2. The CDR3 runs to 15 residues. Germline-derived CDR1 and CDR2 are MNHEY and SMNVEV (reference sequence). J gave up 3 bases and V 3 bases, and 5 bases lay outside the gene matches.

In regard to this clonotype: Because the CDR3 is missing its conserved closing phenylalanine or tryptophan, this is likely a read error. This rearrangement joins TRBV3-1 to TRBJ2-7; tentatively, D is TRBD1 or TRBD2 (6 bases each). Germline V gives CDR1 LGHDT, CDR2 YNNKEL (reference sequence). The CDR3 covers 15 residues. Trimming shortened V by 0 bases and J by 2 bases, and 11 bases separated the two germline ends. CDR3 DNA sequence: TGTGCCAGCAGCCAAGATCCCGGGGGCGCCTACGAGCAGTACTTA. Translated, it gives CASSQDPGGAYEQYL.

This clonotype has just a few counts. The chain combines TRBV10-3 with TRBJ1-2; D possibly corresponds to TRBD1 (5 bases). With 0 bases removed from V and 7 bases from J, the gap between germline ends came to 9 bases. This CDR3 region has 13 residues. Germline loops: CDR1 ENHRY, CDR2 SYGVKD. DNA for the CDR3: TGTGCCATCAGTGAGTCGACAGTGGGTGGCTACACCTTC. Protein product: CAISESTVGGYTF.

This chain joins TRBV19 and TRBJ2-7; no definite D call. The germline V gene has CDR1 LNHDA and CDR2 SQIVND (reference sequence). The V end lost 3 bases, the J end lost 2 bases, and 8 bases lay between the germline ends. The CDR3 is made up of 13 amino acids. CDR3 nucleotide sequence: TGTGCCAGTAGTATGATGGGTCCCTACGAGCAGTACTTC. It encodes CASSMMGPYEQYF.

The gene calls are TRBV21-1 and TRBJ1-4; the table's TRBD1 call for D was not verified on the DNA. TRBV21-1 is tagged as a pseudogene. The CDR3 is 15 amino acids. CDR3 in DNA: TGTGCCAGCCCCCCAGGGGGCGAGACTAATGAAAAACTGTTTTTT. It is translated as CASPPGGETNEKLFF.

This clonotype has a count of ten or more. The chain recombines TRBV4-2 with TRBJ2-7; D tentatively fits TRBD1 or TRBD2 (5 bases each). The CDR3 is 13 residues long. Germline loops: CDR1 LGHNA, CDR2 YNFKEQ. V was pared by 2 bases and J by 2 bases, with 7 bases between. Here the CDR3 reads CASSQPGPYEQYF. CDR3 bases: TGTGCCAGCAGCCAACCGGGGCCCTACGAGCAGTACTTC.

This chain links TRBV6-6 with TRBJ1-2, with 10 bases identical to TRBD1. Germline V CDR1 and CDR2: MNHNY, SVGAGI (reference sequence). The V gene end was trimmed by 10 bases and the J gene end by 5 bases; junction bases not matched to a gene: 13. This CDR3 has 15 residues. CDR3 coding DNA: TGTGCCACGTCCCGGGACAGGGGAGGAGGTTATGGCTACACCTTC. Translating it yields CATSRDRGGGYGYTF.

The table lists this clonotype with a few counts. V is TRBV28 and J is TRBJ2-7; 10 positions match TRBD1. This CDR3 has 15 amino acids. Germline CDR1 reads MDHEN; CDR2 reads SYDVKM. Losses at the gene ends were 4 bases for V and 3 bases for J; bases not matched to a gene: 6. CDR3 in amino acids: CASSSYDRGLYEQYF. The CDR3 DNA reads TGTGCCAGCAGTTCGTACGACAGGGGGCTCTACGAGCAGTACTTC.

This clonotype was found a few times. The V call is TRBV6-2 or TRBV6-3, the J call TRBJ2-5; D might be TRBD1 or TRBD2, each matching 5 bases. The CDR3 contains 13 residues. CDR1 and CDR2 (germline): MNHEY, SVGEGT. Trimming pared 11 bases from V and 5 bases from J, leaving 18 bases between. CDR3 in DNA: TGTGCCGGGGCAAGAGGGATTCGGGAGACCCAGTACTTC. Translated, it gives CAGARGIRETQYF.